This T cell receptor (beta chain) comes out of a study of cytotoxic CD8 clonotypes in ibrutinib-treated CLL. Study-level information: In all, roughly twelve patients were relapsed/refractory, approximately 14 were treatment-naive and 17 to 18 were IGHV unmutated. Broader study findings: Clonality went higher at ibrutinib response and then dropped back toward baseline at progression. Clonotypes that were public were uncommon, and they contracted or stayed stable on treatment.

Target depth was 1 in 200,000 to 1 in 1 million T cells, about 10x per clonotype. Using immunoSEQ multiplex PCR, the repertoire was profiled, and TCRdb retains in-frame clones only, with some absent. The sample lists fewer than 300,000 clones; 60% to 80% were seen once. Of note for this clone: As yet, its antigen is unknown.

CDR1 is MDHEN, CDR2 SYDVKM, per germline. This CDR3 spans 13 amino acids. Trimming left V 1 base short and J 8 bases short, with 11 bases between. The starting material was PBMCs, obtained at disease progression, from a patient treated with ibrutinib. V is TRBV28 and J is TRBJ1-2; a weak D match, TRBD1 (6 bases). The receptor's source is a human donor with chronic lymphocytic leukemia. CDR3 DNA: TGTGCCAGCAGTTTATCGGGGGGGCTAGGCTACACCTTC. The encoded protein is CASSLSGGLGYTF.